A selection of T cell receptor beta chains follows, all from one sample in a study of blood T cell repertoires in COVID-19. Assay: immunoSEQ multiplex PCR; the TCRdb copy retains only in-frame clones and omits some. Of a few hundred thousand clones listed, about four fifths are singletons. Sequenced sample: peripheral blood. Source of these receptors: a woman in her late teens or twenties with acute or convalescent COVID-19. CDR3s include the opening cysteine and the closing phenylalanine or tryptophan. D genes are given only for firm matches. Where a row states a size, it is once, few, many or the class of an expanded clone; other rows omit it.

j_gene	v_gene	abundance	d_gene	CDR3aa	CDR3nt
TRBJ1-2	TRBV7-6	.	TRBD1	CASSLGQGAGGYTF	TGTGCCAGCAGCTTGGGACAGGGGGCGGGTGGCTACACCTTC
TRBJ2-2	TRBV9	.	TRBD2	CASSPGLAGGRWGGELFF	TGTGCCAGCAGCCCTGGACTAGCGGGAGGGCGGTGGGGCGGGGAGCTGTTTTTT
TRBJ2-3	TRBV7-2	.	TRBD2	CASSPGGSGRTDTQYF	TGTGCCAGCAGCCCCGGGGGTAGCGGGAGGACAGATACGCAGTATTTT
TRBJ2-2	TRBV12-1	many	.	CASSSMGQNTGELFF	TGTGCCAGCAGCTCGATGGGGCAGAACACCGGGGAGCTGTTTTTT
TRBJ1-6	TRBV7-7	.	.	CASSLGPSYNSPLHF	TGTGCTAGCAGCTTAGGGCCGTCGTATAATTCACCCCTCCACTTT
TRBJ2-7	TRBV28	.	TRBD1	CASSLWGRGSGSGGPENAGEQYF	TGTGCCAGCAGTTTATGGGGACGAGGGTCGGGGTCAGGGGGCCCCGAAAATGCGGGGGAGCAGTACTTC
TRBJ2-1	TRBV4-3	few	TRBD1	CASSQDRTGRYNEQFF	TGCGCCAGCAGCCAAGATCGGACAGGGAGGTACAATGAGCAGTTCTTC
TRBJ2-7	TRBV6-5	.	.	CASRSGTYSYEQYF	TGTGCCAGCAGGTCCGGGACATACTCCTACGAGCAGTACTTC
TRBJ1-3	TRBV30	.	TRBD1	CAWSGDRGGNTIYF	TGTGCCTGGAGTGGGGACAGGGGTGGAAACACCATATATTTT
TRBJ2-1	TRBV6-2/TRBV6-3	.	TRBD2	CASSYLLAGADEQFF	TGTGCCAGCAGTTACTTACTAGCGGGAGCTGATGAGCAGTTCTTC
TRBJ2-5	TRBV7-2	.	TRBD2	CASSPLAERQETQYF	TGTGCCAGCAGCCCGCTAGCGGAGAGGCAAGAGACCCAGTACTTC
TRBJ2-1	TRBV7-3	.	TRBD2	CASSPGDYRSNEQFF	TGTGCCAGCAGCCCCGGGGACTACAGGAGCAATGAGCAGTTCTTC
TRBJ2-1	TRBV19	.	TRBD2	CASSLTSGPSYNEQFF	TGTGCCAGTAGTCTGACTAGCGGTCCCTCCTACAATGAGCAGTTCTTC
TRBJ1-2	TRBV19	.	TRBD1	CASAKQGAANYGYTF	TGTGCCAGCGCCAAACAGGGGGCAGCTAACTATGGCTACACCTTC
TRBJ2-7	TRBV10-3	.	.	CAISEGGGHEQYF	TGTGCCATCAGTGAGGGGGGGGGCCACGAGCAGTACTTC
TRBJ1-5	TRBV15	.	.	CATSRDRSQPQHF	TGTGCCACCAGCAGAGATCGTAGTCAGCCCCAGCATTTT
TRBJ1-1	TRBV7-8	.	TRBD1	CASSLATGKGTEAFF	TGTGCCAGCAGCTTAGCGACAGGGAAGGGCACTGAAGCTTTCTTT
TRBJ1-2	TRBV3-1/TRBV3-2	.	.	CASSRGQNYGYTF	TGTGCCAGCAGCCGCGGTCAGAACTATGGCTACACCTTC
TRBJ2-2	TRBV19	.	TRBD2	CASSIGGRKTGELFF	TGTGCCAGTAGTATAGGCGGGAGGAAGACCGGGGAGCTGTTTTTT
TRBJ2-7	TRBV27	.	.	CASSLSFRSGLYEQYF	TGTGCCAGCAGTTTATCGTTCAGGTCGGGGTTATACGAGCAGTACTTC
TRBJ1-3	TRBV6-5	.	TRBD1	CASSNSGTGVNTIYF	TGTGCCAGCAGTAACTCCGGGACAGGGGTAAACACCATATATTTT
TRBJ1-5	TRBV6-5	.	TRBD1	CASTRDSRTQPQHF	TGTGCCAGCACGCGGGACAGTAGAACTCAGCCCCAGCATTTT
TRBJ2-7	TRBV19	.	TRBD1	CASSIRQGDPSEQYF	TGTGCCAGTAGTATAAGGCAGGGGGACCCCAGTGAGCAGTACTTC
TRBJ2-3	TRBV24-1	.	TRBD1	CATSDPGQGRADTQYF	TGTGCCACCAGTGATCCGGGACAGGGAAGGGCAGATACGCAGTATTTT
TRBJ2-3	TRBV6-5	.	.	CASSLGQNTDTQYF	TGTGCCAGCAGCCTTGGACAGAACACAGATACGCAGTATTTT
TRBJ2-5	TRBV20-1	few	TRBD2	CSASRAGGPETQYF	TGCAGTGCTAGTCGAGCGGGAGGTCCTGAGACCCAGTACTTC
TRBJ1-3	TRBV7-2	.	.	CASSFGGSGNTIYF	TGTGCCAGCAGCTTCGGGGGGTCTGGAAACACCATATATTTT
TRBJ2-7	TRBV4-3	.	.	CASSQGRDITYEQYF	TGCGCCAGCAGCCAGGGACGGGACATCACCTACGAGCAGTACTTC
TRBJ2-3	TRBV5-1	.	.	CASSRSDWSDTQYF	TGCGCCAGCAGCCGATCCGACTGGTCAGATACGCAGTATTTT
TRBJ2-7	TRBV28	.	TRBD2	CASSSTLSGTSGRIYEQYF	TGTGCCAGCAGTTCAACGCTCTCCGGGACTAGCGGGAGGATCTACGAGCAGTACTTC
TRBJ2-5	TRBV7-2	.	TRBD2	CASSLLLAGARETQYF	TGTGCCAGCAGCTTATTACTAGCGGGAGCGAGGGAGACCCAGTACTTC
TRBJ1-4	TRBV6-4	.	TRBD1	CASSDETGGTSNEKLFF	TGTGCCAGCAGTGACGAGACAGGGGGCACGTCTAATGAAAAACTGTTTTTT
TRBJ2-7	TRBV4-2	.	TRBD1	CASSRGQGYEQYF	TGTGCCAGCAGCCGGGGACAGGGTTACGAGCAGTACTTC
TRBJ2-1	TRBV10-3	.	TRBD2	CAISESSGSRNEQFF	TGTGCCATCAGTGAGTCAAGCGGGAGTCGCAATGAGCAGTTCTTC
TRBJ2-5	TRBV15	.	.	CATSRDEGESETQYF	TGTGCCACCAGCAGAGATGAGGGGGAGAGCGAGACCCAGTACTTC